A single sample gave rise to the 21 T cell receptor beta chains below, sequenced in a study of post-analysis software for immune sequencing data. Study results and caveats: Roughly 5 TRBV segments occurring more often in patients than controls included TRBV5-6, TRBV5-1 and TRBV20-1.

Unique molecular identifiers were built into the TCR beta cDNA libraries. TCRdb reprocessed the PCR reads via MiXCR and lists one record per CDR3 protein. The sample comprises more than 350,000 distinct CDR3 sequences, over 30% of which are singletons, and roughly 8.2% rests with the top ten. These TCRs are of unknown antigen specificity. The sequencing input was blood. These TCRs come from a girl aged 2-10 years with multiple sclerosis.

The V and J genes are TRBV20-1 and TRBJ2-7; D remains unclear. This CDR3 comprises 15 residues. Looked up from germline, CDR1 is DFQATT and CDR2 is SNEGSKA (reference sequence). Trimming left V 1 base short and J 5 bases short, with 18 bases between. The CDR3 nucleotides are TGCAGTGCTAGAGCTCCTAGAGATCGGCAACACGAGCAGTACTTC. It translates to CSARAPRDRQHEQYF.

This clonotype was counted a few times. The chain has TRBV10-3 and TRBJ2-5; 13 bases agree with TRBD2. The last part of the DNA fits TRBJ2-7 better; the J call may be wrong. The CDR3 is 15 amino acids. Germline lookup yields CDR1 ENHRY and CDR2 SYGVKD. CDR3 sequence reads: CAIGGLAGVGGEQYF. In DNA, the CDR3 is TGTGCCATCGGAGGACTAGCGGGAGTTGGCGGCGAGCAGTACTTC.

The rearrangement joins TRBV12-3 or TRBV12-4 to TRBJ2-7; TRBD1 agrees at 8 bases. Unmatched junction bases numbered 8, after V lost 2 bases and J lost 5 bases. This CDR3 region has 15 residues. The CDR3: CASSLYETGVDEQYF. The CDR3 DNA follows: TGTGCCAGCAGTTTATATGAGACAGGGGTCGACGAGCAGTACTTC.

This sequence joins TRBV7-2 and TRBJ1-2, with 9 positions matching TRBD1. The CDR3 totals 15 residues. Germline V CDR1 and CDR2: SGHTA, FQGNSA. V trimming: 1 base; J trimming: 4 bases; junction bases outside the gene matches: 4. The CDR3 DNA reads as TGTGCCAGCAGCTTAGGGACAGGGGCTTTCTATGGCTACACCTTC. As protein: CASSLGTGAFYGYTF.

This chain uses TRBV4-2 with TRBJ2-1, with D hard to call. The V gene's germline CDR1 is LGHNA and CDR2 YNFKEQ. This CDR3 region has 12 residues. V lost 2 bases, J lost 7 bases, and 6 bases lay in between. The CDR3 is CASSQQLNEQFF. The CDR3 bases are TGTGCCAGCAGCCAACAGCTAAATGAGCAGTTCTTC.

The chain combines TRBV12-3 or TRBV12-4 with TRBJ2-5; the D gene is possibly TRBD1 (5 bases). The V and J ends lost 2 bases and 2 bases respectively, with 9 bases between them. CDR3 size: 14 residues. The CDR3 DNA sequence: TGTGCCAGCAGTTTACTGACAGAACAAGAGACCCAGTACTTC. It yields the protein CASSLLTEQETQYF.

The V gene is TRBV5-1, the J gene TRBJ1-2; 9 bases fit TRBD1. The V gene's germline CDR1 is SGHRS and CDR2 YFSETQ. After removal of 2 bases from V and 2 bases from J, the junction contained 7 bases not matched to a gene. The CDR3 spans 16 residues. The CDR3 region is CASSLQGAYLNYGYTF. CDR3 sequence (DNA): TGCGCCAGCAGCTTACAGGGGGCGTATTTAAACTATGGCTACACCTTC.

The chain combines TRBV28 with TRBJ2-3; tentative D call: TRBD1 (6 bases). This CDR3 contains 15 residues. Trimming pared 6 bases from V and 0 bases from J, leaving 13 bases between. Germline V gene data show CDR1 as MDHEN and CDR2 as SYDVKM. The DNA for the CDR3 is TGTGCCAGCAGCCCCCCTGACAGGAGCACAGATACGCAGTATTTT. It translates to CASSPPDRSTDTQYF.

The chain joins TRBV24-1 to TRBJ1-1; D perhaps matches TRBD1 (6 bases). The CDR3 runs to 13 residues. V was trimmed by 3 bases and J by 10 bases, leaving 14 bases between them. Germline V gives CDR1 KGHDR, CDR2 SFDVKD. Here the CDR3 DNA reads TGTGCCACCAGTGATGGAATCAGGGGCATAGCTTTCTTT. Translation: CATSDGIRGIAFF.

The V and J genes are TRBV28 and TRBJ2-5; D gene unclear. With 5 bases removed from V and 0 bases from J, the gap between germline ends came to 7 bases. The CDR3 has 13 amino acids. Germline CDR1 reads MDHEN; CDR2 reads SYDVKM. This CDR3 reads CASSTTYQETQYF. The CDR3 nucleotides are TGTGCCAGCAGTACCACCTACCAAGAGACCCAGTACTTC.

The V and J genes are TRBV11-2 and TRBJ2-5; weak D call: TRBD2 (5 bases). Germline CDR1 and CDR2: SGHAT and FQNNGV. Trimming took 1 base from V and 3 from J, leaving 12 bases between them. This CDR3 comprises 15 residues. CDR3 in DNA: TGTGCCAGCAGCTTAGGAACGGGGATAGAAGAGACCCAGTACTTC. Its protein product is CASSLGTGIEETQYF.

The rearrangement links TRBV29-1 to TRBJ1-2; no definite D call. This CDR3 has 14 residues. Trimming shortened V by 6 bases and J by 9 bases, and 23 bases separated the two germline ends. Germline V gene lookup returns CDR1 SQVTM and CDR2 ANQGSEA. This chain's CDR3 is CSVLGGGLKVSYTF. The CDR3 DNA sequence: TGCAGCGTCCTAGGTGGAGGTCTAAAGGTTAGCTACACCTTC.

Turning to this clonotype: At one boundary the junction diverges from the germline segment, which might be a read error. The chain carries TRBV20-1 and TRBJ2-1, with TRBD2 matching over 7 bases. The CDR3 extends over 14 amino acids. Germline V gives CDR1 DFQATT, CDR2 SNEGSKA (reference sequence). The CDR3 DNA follows: TGCAGTGCTAGAATTAGCGGGCGAAACAATGAGCGGTTCTTC. Encoded protein: CSARISGRNNERFF.

This clonotype was counted a single time. J is TRBJ2-1 and V is TRBV11-2, with TRBD2 matching 9 bases. The V gene's germline CDR1 is SGHAT and CDR2 FQNNGV. The CDR3 runs 17 residues. Losses at the gene ends were 4 bases for V and 6 bases for J; bases not matched to a gene: 13. The CDR3 DNA reads TGTGCCAGCAGCTCACTCCACAGCGGGAGGCGCCTCAATGAGCAGTTCTTC. This codes for CASSSLHSGRRLNEQFF.

CDR3 DNA sequence: TGCAGTGCCAACGGGCAGGGGGATGGTACGCAGTATTTT. Residues: CSANGQGDGTQYF. The V call is TRBV20-1, the J call TRBJ2-3; 7 bases align to TRBD1. The germline V gene has CDR1 DFQATT and CDR2 SNEGSKA (reference sequence). The CDR3 contains 13 residues. After removal of 6 bases from V and 8 bases from J, the junction contained 11 bases not matched to a gene.

This clonotype was observed a handful of times. The chain links TRBV11-1 to TRBJ2-3, with D uncertain. CDR3 size: 12 residues. Germline values: CDR1 SGHAT, CDR2 FQDESV (reference sequence). Trimming stripped 2 bases from V and 4 bases from J, with 4 bases between. CDR3 sequence reads: CASSLTSDTQYF. The CDR3 bases are TGTGCCAGCAGCTTAACGTCAGATACGCAGTATTTT.

This clonotype was picked up a small number of times. This chain links TRBV7-9 with TRBJ1-2; D might be TRBD1 (6 bases). The CDR3 length is 18 residues. Germline V CDR1 and CDR2: SEHNR, FQNEAQ (reference sequence). Deletions cut 3 bases from V and 5 bases from J, with 25 bases between. The CDR3: CASSFPPGSWGTSYGYTF. In DNA form, the CDR3 reads TGTGCCAGCAGCTTCCCCCCCGGTAGTTGGGGGACAAGTTATGGCTACACCTTC.

V usage is TRBV5-1 and J usage is TRBJ2-1; the D is unclear. Looked up from germline, CDR1 is SGHRS and CDR2 is YFSETQ. With 0 bases removed from V and 3 bases from J, the gap between germline ends came to 10 bases. There are 15 residues in the CDR3. The CDR3 here is CASSLGWPRYNEQFF. CDR3 bases: TGCGCCAGCAGCTTGGGCTGGCCCCGCTACAATGAGCAGTTCTTC.

The chain joins TRBV2 to TRBJ2-4; D is unclear. V lost 6 bases and J 0 bases, leaving 9 bases between the germline ends. From germline, CDR1 is SNHLY and CDR2 FYNNEI. There are 14 residues in the CDR3. The CDR3 region has the DNA TGTGCCAGCAGAACAGCCCTAGCCAAAAACATTCAGTACTTC. It translates to CASRTALAKNIQYF.

This chain connects TRBV7-6 to TRBJ2-5; TRBD2 matches 10 bases. CDR1 is SGHVS and CDR2 is FNYEAQ in the germline V gene. The CDR3 spans 16 residues. The V segment lost 1 base and the J segment 1 base; nucleotides outside the gene matches: 3. The CDR3 DNA sequence: TGTGCCAGCAGCTTAGGTAGCGGGGGGCCCCAAGAGACCCAGTACTTC. It encodes CASSLGSGGPQETQYF.

The genes are TRBV29-1 and TRBJ1-1; 8 bases are a match to TRBD1. This CDR3 contains 13 residues. Germline values: CDR1 SQVTM, CDR2 ANQGSEA. Trimming took 4 bases from V and 5 from J; bases not matched to a gene: 6. CDR3 sequence reads: CSVAPQGDTEAFF. CDR3 sequence (DNA): TGCAGCGTTGCCCCACAGGGGGATACTGAAGCTTTCTTT.